This TCR beta chain was found in a study of breast tumors, draining lymph nodes, adjacent tissues. J was trimmed by 5 bases and V by 5 bases; bases with no gene match: 7. The CDR3 length is 16 residues. Germline V gene sequence: CDR1 LNHNV, CDR2 YYDKDF (reference sequence). Using its own MiXCR run on the multiplex PCR reads, TCRdb lists one record per CDR3 protein. The data show about 21,000 distinct CDR3 sequences, 50% seen once. Worth noting for this clonotype: The antigen is unknown.

Notes on the study in general: Compared with basal-like, luminal-like tumors shared significantly more repertoire with nontumor tissue. Compared with lymph nodes, tumors were less diverse; compared with nontumor tissue, more. That most tumor T cells come from lymph nodes remained unproven.

Sequencing was performed on breast tumor tissue. The J gene is TRBJ2-1, the V gene TRBV15; 12 nucleotides align to TRBD2. The receptor was derived from a female donor with breast cancer. Some clones in this sample may be carry-over from other donors' samples. The CDR3 nucleotides are TGTGCCACCAGCGGACTACTAGCGGGGGGAGACAATGAGCAGTTCTTC. It translates to CATSGLLAGGDNEQFF.